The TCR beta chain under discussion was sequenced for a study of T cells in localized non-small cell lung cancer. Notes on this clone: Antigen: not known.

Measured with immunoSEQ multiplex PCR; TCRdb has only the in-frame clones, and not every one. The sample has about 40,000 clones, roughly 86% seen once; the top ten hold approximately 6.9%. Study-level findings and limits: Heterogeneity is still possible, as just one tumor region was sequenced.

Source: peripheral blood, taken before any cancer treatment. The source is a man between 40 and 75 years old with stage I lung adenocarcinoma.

CDR3 amino acids: CSAQSWGEQYF. CDR3 bases: TGCAGTGCCCAGAGCTGGGGAGAGCAGTACTTC. V usage is TRBV29-1 and J usage is TRBJ2-7; D remains unclear. CDR3 size: 11 residues. Germline CDR1 and CDR2: SQVTM and ANQGSEA.